One and the same sample provided the 3 T cell receptor beta chains below, sequenced in a study of blood T cell repertoires in COVID-19 (dated by TCRdb to about 2020). Libraries were made using the immunoSEQ multiplex PCR assay. Drawn from immuneACCESS, this table holds only the in-frame rearrangements with V and J called that TCRdb kept. Clones are partly lost; checked studies trace under half to an unresolved V gene and leave the rest unexplained. This sample lists hundreds of thousands of clones; under 90% were detected once. 5.5% to 6.5% of the sample goes to the ten largest clones. The material sequenced was peripheral blood. All receptors come from a man aged 60-69 years who had recovered from COVID-19.

The V and J genes are TRBV13 and TRBJ2-7; TRBD2 matches 11 bases. The CDR3 has 17 amino acids. Unmatched junction bases numbered 11, after V lost 5 bases and J lost 2 bases. Germline V lookup: CDR1 PRHDT, CDR2 FYEKMQ (reference sequence). The CDR3 is CASSKYNLAGGTYEQYF. The CDR3, as DNA: TGTGCCAGCAGCAAATACAATCTAGCGGGGGGTACCTACGAGCAGTACTTC.

The chain has TRBV5-5 and TRBJ2-1; D unresolved. CDR1 is SGHKS, CDR2 YYEKEE, per germline (reference sequence). V gave up 6 bases and J gave up 0 bases, with 13 bases separating them. The CDR3 length is 15 residues. Here the CDR3 reads CASTQIRSSYNEQFF. Here the CDR3 DNA reads TGTGCCAGCACTCAAATAAGGAGCTCCTACAATGAGCAGTTCTTC.

Only one count was recorded for this clone. The chain combines TRBV19 with TRBJ2-3, with D possibly being TRBD2 (6 bases). Trimming took 7 bases from V and 4 from J, leaving 15 bases between them. Looked up from germline, CDR1 is LNHDA and CDR2 is SQIVND (reference sequence). The CDR3 consists of 14 residues. CDR3 sequence: CASNPRGYPDTQYF. The CDR3 DNA reads as TGTGCCAGTAACCCCCGGGGGTACCCAGATACGCAGTATTTT.